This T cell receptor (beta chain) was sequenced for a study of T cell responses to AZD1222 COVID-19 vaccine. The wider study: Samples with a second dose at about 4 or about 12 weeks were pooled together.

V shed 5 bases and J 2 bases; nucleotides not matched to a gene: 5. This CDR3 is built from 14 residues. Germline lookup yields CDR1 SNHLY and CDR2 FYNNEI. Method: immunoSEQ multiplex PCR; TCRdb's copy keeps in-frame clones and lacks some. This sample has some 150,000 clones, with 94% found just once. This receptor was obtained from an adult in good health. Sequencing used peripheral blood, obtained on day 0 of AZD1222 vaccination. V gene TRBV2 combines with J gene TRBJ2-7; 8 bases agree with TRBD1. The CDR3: CASSLEQGAYEQYV. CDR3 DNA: TGTGCCAGCAGTTTAGAACAGGGGGCCTACGAGCAGTACGTC.